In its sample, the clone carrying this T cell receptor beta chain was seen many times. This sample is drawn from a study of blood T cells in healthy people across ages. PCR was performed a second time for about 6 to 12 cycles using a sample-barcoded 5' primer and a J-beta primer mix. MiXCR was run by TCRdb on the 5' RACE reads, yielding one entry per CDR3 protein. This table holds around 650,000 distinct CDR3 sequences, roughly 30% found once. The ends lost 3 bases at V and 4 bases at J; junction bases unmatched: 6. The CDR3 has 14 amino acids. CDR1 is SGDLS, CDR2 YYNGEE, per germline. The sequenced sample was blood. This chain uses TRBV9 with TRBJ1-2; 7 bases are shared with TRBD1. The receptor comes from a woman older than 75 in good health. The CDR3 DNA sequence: TGTGCCAGCAGCGACCGGACAGGACGCTATGGCTACACCTTC. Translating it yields CASSDRTGRYGYTF.